A selection of T cell receptor beta chains follows, all from one sample in a study of cytomegalovirus exposure and HLA in healthy donors. Some clones are missing from TCRdb's copy, which holds only in-frame ones; the method was immunoSEQ multiplex PCR. The sample consists of approximately 160,000 clones, approximately 70% of them appearing once. Sequences were obtained from PBMCs. Source of these receptors: a man aged 18 to 29 in good health and CMV-seropositive. CDR3s include the opening cysteine and the closing phenylalanine or tryptophan. A D gene is named only where the DNA matches it firmly. Size tells how often a clone was seen (once, few, many) or the class of an expanded clone, and some rows leave it out.

cdr3_nt cdr3_aa j_call v_call clone_size d_call
TGTGCCAGCAGCCCCGAGGCCCATTCACCCCTCCACTTT CASSPEAHSPLHF TRBJ1-6 TRBV11-3 NA NA
TGTGCCAGCTCACCGCTGGGACAGAACACTGAAGCTTTCTTT CASSPLGQNTEAFF TRBJ1-1 TRBV18 few NA
TGCAGCGTCGTAGACTTTAGCGGGAGTGAAGAGACCCAGTACTTC CSVVDFSGSEETQYF TRBJ2-5 TRBV29-1 NA TRBD2
TGTGCCAGCAGGGAAGACAGGGGATCGTACTATGGCTACACCTTC CASREDRGSYYGYTF TRBJ1-2 TRBV2 NA TRBD1
TGTGCCAGTAGTGCCGGGACAGGGTTAATGCGGAACACCATATATTTT CASSAGTGLMRNTIYF TRBJ1-3 TRBV19 once TRBD1
TGTGCCAGCAGCGCCGGGACAGGGGGTTCCTACACCTTC CASSAGTGGSYTF TRBJ1-2 TRBV6-1 few TRBD1
TGTGCCAGCAGCTCCCCGGGACAGGGGTGGGGAGATACGCAGTATTTT CASSSPGQGWGDTQYF TRBJ2-3 TRBV7-8 NA TRBD1
TGTGCCAGTAGTCCACCGACAGGGGTAGGCTACACCTTC CASSPPTGVGYTF TRBJ1-2 TRBV19 few TRBD1
TGTGCCAGCAGCTTAGTCGGTGCAGGGTATACTTTCTTT CASSLVGAGYTFF TRBJ1-1 TRBV11-2 NA NA
TGTGCCAGCAGCTCTAGCGGGAGGGTGACAGATACGCAGTATTTT CASSSSGRVTDTQYF TRBJ2-3 TRBV7-9 few TRBD2